The text below deals with one T cell receptor beta chain. Its antigen is undetermined. The V gene end was trimmed by 0 bases and the J gene end by 6 bases; junction bases not matched to a gene: 2. Per the germline V gene, CDR1 is SGDLS and CDR2 is YYNGEE. CDR3 length equals 14 residues. The primer mix had 60 Vbeta and 13 Jbeta primers. TCRdb keeps only in-frame clones here, not all; method: immunoSEQ multiplex PCR. Of some 270,000 clones in the sample, approximately 80% were seen once. The data are from a study of cytomegalovirus exposure and HLA in healthy donors. Looking at the study overall: Among the approximately 380 donors who were genotyped, 70% to 90% fell in the genetic ancestry cluster that is associated with self-reported Caucasian donors.

Whole-study results and caveats: Exclusion as indistinguishable affected some V segments, including TRBV6-2 and TRBV6-3. There were reportedly fewer N-insertions in an Asian-associated ancestry cluster than the approximately 640-donor mean, in a later analysis. Overall, under 200 TCR beta chains were annotated as cytomegalovirus-associated.

The chain uses TRBV9 and TRBJ2-2; 7 positions agree with TRBD2. Sequencing was performed on PBMCs. This clonotype was obtained from a girl aged 2-9 years in good health and CMV-seronegative. The CDR3 here is CASSVVGGSGELFF. In nucleotides, the CDR3 is TGTGCCAGCAGCGTAGTGGGGGGGTCCGGGGAGCTGTTTTTT.